One TCR beta chain is described in this entry. Its antigen is still unknown. The data belong to a study of cytomegalovirus exposure and HLA in healthy donors. Looking at the study overall: Earlier findings included approximately 120 million unique TCR beta sequences obtained from about 179 million T cells. Study findings and constraints: Trimming of TCR beta V- and J-genes showed a link, identified in a later analysis, to a missense DCLRE1C variant. The authors later found TCR association rates varying by HLA locus, with DRB1 most and HLA-C fewest.

CDR1 LNHDA and CDR2 SQIVND come from the germline V gene (reference sequence). This CDR3 has 14 residues. V lost 4 bases and J lost 9, with 13 bases in between. The PCR contained 60 Vbeta and 13 Jbeta primers. Sequenced by immunoSEQ multiplex PCR; TCRdb stores in-frame clones only, minus some. The table records around 150,000 clones, roughly 71% of them present only once. Sample: PBMCs. The chain has TRBV19 and TRBJ1-6; tentatively, D is TRBD1 (6 bases). The sequence was obtained from a woman aged 40 to 55 in good health and CMV-seronegative. The chain's CDR3 is CASSNRDILSPLHF. CDR3 DNA: TGTGCCAGTAGTAACCGGGACATACTTTCACCCCTCCACTTT.